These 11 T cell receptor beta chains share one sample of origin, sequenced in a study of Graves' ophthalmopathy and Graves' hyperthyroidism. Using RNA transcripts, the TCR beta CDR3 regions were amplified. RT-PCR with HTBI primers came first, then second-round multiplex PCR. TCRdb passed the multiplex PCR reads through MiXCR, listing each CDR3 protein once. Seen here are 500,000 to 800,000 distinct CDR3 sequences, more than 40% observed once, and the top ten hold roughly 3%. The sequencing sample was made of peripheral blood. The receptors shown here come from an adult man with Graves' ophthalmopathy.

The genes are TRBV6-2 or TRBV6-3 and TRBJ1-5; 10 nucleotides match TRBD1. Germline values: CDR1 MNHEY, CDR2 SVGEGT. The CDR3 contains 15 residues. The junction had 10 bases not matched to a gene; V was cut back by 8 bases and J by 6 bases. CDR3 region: CASSPGQGLFQPQHF. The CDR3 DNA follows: TGTGCCAGCTCACCGGGACAGGGGCTTTTTCAGCCCCAGCATTTT.

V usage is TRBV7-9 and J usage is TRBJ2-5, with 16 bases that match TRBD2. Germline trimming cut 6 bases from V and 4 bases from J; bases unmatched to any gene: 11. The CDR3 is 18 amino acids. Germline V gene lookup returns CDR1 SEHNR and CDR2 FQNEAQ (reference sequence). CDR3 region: CASSAGTSGRANRETQYF. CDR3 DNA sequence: TGTGCCAGCAGTGCTGGGACTAGCGGGAGGGCCAATAGAGAGACCCAGTACTTC.

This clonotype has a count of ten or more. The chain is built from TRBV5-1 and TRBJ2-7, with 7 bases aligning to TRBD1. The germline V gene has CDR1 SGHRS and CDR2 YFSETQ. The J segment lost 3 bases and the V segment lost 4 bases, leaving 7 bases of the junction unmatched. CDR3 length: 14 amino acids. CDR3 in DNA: TGCGCCAGCAGCGGATCGGGACAGTTCTACGAGCAGTACTTC. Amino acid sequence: CASSGSGQFYEQYF. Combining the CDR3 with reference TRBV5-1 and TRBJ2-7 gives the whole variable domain KAGVTQTPRYLIKTRGQQVTLSCSPISGHRSVSWYQQTPGQGLQFLFEYFSETQRNKGNFPGRFSGRQFSNSRSEMNVSTLELGDSALYLCASSGSGQFYEQYFGPGTRLTVT.

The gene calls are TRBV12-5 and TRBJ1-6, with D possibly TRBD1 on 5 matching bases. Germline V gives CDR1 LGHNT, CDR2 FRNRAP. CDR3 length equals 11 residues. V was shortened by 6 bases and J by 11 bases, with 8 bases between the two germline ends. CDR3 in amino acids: CASGDNTPLHF. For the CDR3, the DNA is TGTGCTAGTGGGGACAATACACCCCTCCACTTT. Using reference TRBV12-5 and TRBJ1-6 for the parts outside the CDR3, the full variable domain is DARVTQTPRHKVTEMGQEVTMRCQPILGHNTVFWYRQTMMQGLELLAYFRNRAPLDDSGMPKDRFSAEMPDATLATLKIQPSEPRDSAVYFCASGDNTPLHFGNGTRLTVT.

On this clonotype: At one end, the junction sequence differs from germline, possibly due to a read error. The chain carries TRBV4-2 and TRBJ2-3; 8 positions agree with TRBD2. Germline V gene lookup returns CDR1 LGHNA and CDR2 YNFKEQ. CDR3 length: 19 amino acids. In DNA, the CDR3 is TGTGTCAGCAGCCAAGAAACAGCGGGAGCGCCCGGGAGCACAGATACGCAGTATTTT. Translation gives CVSSQETAGAPGSTDTQYF.

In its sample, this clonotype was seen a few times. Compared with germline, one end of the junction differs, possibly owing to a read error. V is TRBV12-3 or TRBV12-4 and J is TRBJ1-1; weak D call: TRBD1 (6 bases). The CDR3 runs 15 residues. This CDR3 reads CASSLDTGYGTEAFF. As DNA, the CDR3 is TGTGCCAGCAGCTTAGATACAGGGTACGGAACTGAAGCTTTCTTT.

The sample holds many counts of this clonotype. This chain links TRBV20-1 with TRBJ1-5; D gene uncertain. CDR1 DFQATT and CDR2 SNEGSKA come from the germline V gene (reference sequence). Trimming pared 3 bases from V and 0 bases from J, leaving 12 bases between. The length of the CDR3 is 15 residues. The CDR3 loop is CSARERTDSNQPQHF. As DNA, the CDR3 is TGCAGTGCTAGGGAGAGGACGGATAGCAATCAGCCCCAGCATTTT.

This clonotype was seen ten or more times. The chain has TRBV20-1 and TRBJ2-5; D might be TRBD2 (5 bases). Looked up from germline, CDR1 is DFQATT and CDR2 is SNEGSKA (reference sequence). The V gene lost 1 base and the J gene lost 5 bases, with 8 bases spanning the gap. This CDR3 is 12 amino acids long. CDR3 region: CSARVPGETQYF. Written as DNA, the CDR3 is TGCAGTGCTAGAGTCCCGGGGGAGACCCAGTACTTC.

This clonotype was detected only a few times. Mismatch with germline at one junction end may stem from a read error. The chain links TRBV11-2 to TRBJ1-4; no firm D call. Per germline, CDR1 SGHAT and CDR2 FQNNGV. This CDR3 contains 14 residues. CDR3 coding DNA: TGCGCCAGCAGCCAAGGCCCTTATAATGAAAAACTGTTTTTT. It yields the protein CASSQGPYNEKLFF.

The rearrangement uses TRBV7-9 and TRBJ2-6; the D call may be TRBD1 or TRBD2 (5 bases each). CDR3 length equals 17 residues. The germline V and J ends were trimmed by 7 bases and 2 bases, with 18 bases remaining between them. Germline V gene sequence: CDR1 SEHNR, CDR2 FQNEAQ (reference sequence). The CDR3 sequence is CASIGKRGTTGANVLTF. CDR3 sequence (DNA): TGTGCCAGCATCGGTAAGAGGGGTACGACTGGGGCCAACGTCCTGACTTTC. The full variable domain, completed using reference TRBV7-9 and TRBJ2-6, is DTGVSQNPRHKITKRGQNVTFRCDPISEHNRLYWYRQTLGQGPEFLTYFQNEAQLEKSRLLSDRFSAERPKGSFSTLEIQRTEQGDSAMYLCASIGKRGTTGANVLTFGAGSRLTVL.

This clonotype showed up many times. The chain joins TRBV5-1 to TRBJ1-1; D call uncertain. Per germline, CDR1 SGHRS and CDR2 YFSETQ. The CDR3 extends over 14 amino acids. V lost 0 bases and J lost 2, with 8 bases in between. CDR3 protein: CASSLATRNTEAFF. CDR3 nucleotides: TGCGCCAGCAGCTTGGCCACAAGAAACACTGAAGCTTTCTTT.